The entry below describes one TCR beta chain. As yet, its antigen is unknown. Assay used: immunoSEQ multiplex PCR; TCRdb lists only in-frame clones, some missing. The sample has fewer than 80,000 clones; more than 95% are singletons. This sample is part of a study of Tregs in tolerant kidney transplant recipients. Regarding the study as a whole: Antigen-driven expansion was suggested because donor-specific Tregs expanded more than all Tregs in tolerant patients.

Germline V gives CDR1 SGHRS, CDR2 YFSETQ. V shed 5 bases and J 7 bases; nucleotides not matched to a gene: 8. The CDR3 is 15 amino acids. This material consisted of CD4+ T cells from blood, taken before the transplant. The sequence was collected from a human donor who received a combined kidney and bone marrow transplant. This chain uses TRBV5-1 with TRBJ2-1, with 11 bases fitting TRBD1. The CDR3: CASRSGTGGNNEQFF. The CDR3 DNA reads TGCGCCAGCAGGTCCGGGACAGGGGGGAATAATGAGCAGTTCTTC.